This T cell receptor beta chain was sequenced in a study of blood T cell repertoires in COVID-19. About the research overall: Both acute and convalescent COVID-19 samples were obtained from the United States, Italy and Spain.

Per the authors' pipeline: Reference gene primer amplification in the assay estimated nucleated cell counts. Repertoires were generated with immunoSEQ multiplex PCR, while TCRdb's copy carries only in-frame clones and drops some. V, J and clone size are taken as reported in that table, and D and trimming were inferred from the DNA itself. The sample has almost 350,000 clones; 88% are singletons. Sequenced: PBMCs or T cells enriched from blood (not recorded which). This receptor was identified in a woman between 25 and 40 years old who had been exposed to COVID-19.

Here the CDR3 DNA reads TGTGCCAGCAGCCCTGGACAGATTTTAGCCAAAAACATTCAGTACTTC. Translated: CASSPGQILAKNIQYF. The chain is built from TRBV27 and TRBJ2-4; a weak D match, TRBD1 (6 bases). CDR1 is MNHEY, CDR2 SMNVEV, per germline (reference sequence). CDR3 length equals 16 residues. Between the trimmed V and J ends, which lost 6 bases and 0 bases, there was a span of 15 bases.